The rows below give T cell receptor beta chains drawn from one sample of a study of T cell responses to AZD1222 COVID-19 vaccine. The repertoire was sequenced with immunoSEQ multiplex PCR; TCRdb's copy has only in-frame clones and lacks some. The sample holds over 120,000 clones; roughly 93% are singletons and the top ten take less than 15%. Sequenced here: peripheral blood, sampled after recovery from COVID-19. All receptors come from an adult who had recovered from COVID-19. CDR3s include the opening cysteine and the closing phenylalanine or tryptophan. A D gene is named only where the DNA matches it firmly. The size entry is marked missing in some rows and otherwise reads once, few, many or a size class.

clone size: -; V gene: TRBV2; J gene: TRBJ1-5; D gene: TRBD1; CDR3 protein: CASSQGEGNQPQHF; CDR3 DNA: TGTGCCAGCAGTCAGGGGGAAGGGAATCAGCCCCAGCATTTT
clone size: -; V gene: TRBV18; J gene: TRBJ1-5; D gene: -; CDR3 protein: CASSLGDQPQHF; CDR3 DNA: TGTGCCAGCTCCCTGGGTGATCAGCCCCAGCATTTT
clone size: once; V gene: TRBV20-1; J gene: TRBJ2-5; D gene: -; CDR3 protein: CSASSPRVGGMGETQYF; CDR3 DNA: TGCAGTGCTAGTTCCCCCCGGGTCGGCGGGATGGGAGAGACCCAGTACTTC
clone size: -; V gene: TRBV10-3; J gene: TRBJ2-7; D gene: TRBD2; CDR3 protein: CAIKERESSYEQYF; CDR3 DNA: TGTGCCATCAAGGAGCGGGAGAGCTCCTACGAGCAGTACTTC
clone size: -; V gene: TRBV9; J gene: TRBJ2-2; D gene: TRBD2; CDR3 protein: CASSVAAGGVTGELFF; CDR3 DNA: TGTGCCAGCAGCGTAGCGGCGGGAGGAGTCACCGGGGAGCTGTTTTTT
clone size: -; V gene: TRBV19; J gene: TRBJ2-1; D gene: -; CDR3 protein: CASSRERDNEQFF; CDR3 DNA: TGTGCCAGTAGTAGAGAGCGGGACAATGAGCAGTTCTTC
clone size: -; V gene: TRBV2; J gene: TRBJ2-1; D gene: -; CDR3 protein: CASSPDSGWNEQFF; CDR3 DNA: TGTGCCAGCAGTCCGGACAGTGGTTGGAATGAGCAGTTCTTC
clone size: -; V gene: TRBV11-2; J gene: TRBJ2-3; D gene: -; CDR3 protein: CASSLPSTSTYTQYF; CDR3 DNA: TGTGCCAGCAGCTTACCGAGTACCTCCACATATACGCAGTATTTT
clone size: -; V gene: TRBV9; J gene: TRBJ1-1; D gene: -; CDR3 protein: CASSGKGGNTEAFF; CDR3 DNA: TGTGCCAGCAGCGGCAAGGGTGGAAACACTGAAGCTTTCTTT
clone size: -; V gene: TRBV12-3/TRBV12-4; J gene: TRBJ2-7; D gene: -; CDR3 protein: CASSLQDKYEQYF; CDR3 DNA: TGTGCCAGCAGCCTACAGGATAAGTACGAGCAGTACTTC
clone size: once; V gene: TRBV3-1/TRBV3-2; J gene: TRBJ1-1; D gene: -; CDR3 protein: CASSPAGAAPEAFF; CDR3 DNA: TGTGCCAGCAGCCCTGCGGGCGCAGCCCCTGAAGCTTTCTTT
clone size: once; V gene: TRBV7-3; J gene: TRBJ2-1; D gene: TRBD2; CDR3 protein: CASSSKAGGPNEQFF; CDR3 DNA: TGTGCCAGCAGCTCCAAAGCGGGAGGGCCTAATGAGCAGTTCTTC
clone size: -; V gene: TRBV7-2; J gene: TRBJ2-1; D gene: TRBD2; CDR3 protein: CASTLDSGSSYNEQFF; CDR3 DNA: TGTGCCAGCACCCTAGATAGCGGGAGCTCCTACAATGAGCAGTTCTTC
clone size: -; V gene: TRBV2; J gene: TRBJ2-7; D gene: TRBD2; CDR3 protein: CASSEMGGGLTYEQYF; CDR3 DNA: TGTGCCAGCAGTGAAATGGGGGGAGGGTTGACCTACGAGCAGTACTTC
clone size: -; V gene: TRBV6-5; J gene: TRBJ2-7; D gene: -; CDR3 protein: CASSYDGRLREQYF; CDR3 DNA: TGTGCCAGCAGTTATGACGGACGCCTACGAGAGCAGTACTTC
clone size: -; V gene: TRBV18; J gene: TRBJ1-1; D gene: TRBD1; CDR3 protein: CASSPSEGTGVRTEAFF; CDR3 DNA: TGTGCCAGCTCACCCTCTGAGGGGACAGGGGTACGCACTGAAGCTTTCTTT
clone size: -; V gene: TRBV9; J gene: TRBJ2-7; D gene: TRBD1; CDR3 protein: CASSPTPGQGSYEQYF; CDR3 DNA: TGTGCCAGCAGCCCCACCCCGGGACAGGGTTCCTACGAGCAGTACTTC
clone size: -; V gene: TRBV24-1; J gene: TRBJ2-1; D gene: TRBD2; CDR3 protein: CATSLAGAHEQFF; CDR3 DNA: TGTGCCACCAGCCTAGCGGGAGCGCATGAGCAGTTCTTC
clone size: -; V gene: TRBV18; J gene: TRBJ1-1; D gene: TRBD1; CDR3 protein: CASSPRTGVNTEAFF; CDR3 DNA: TGTGCCAGCTCACCAAGGACAGGGGTCAACACTGAAGCTTTCTTT
clone size: -; V gene: TRBV18; J gene: TRBJ1-1; D gene: -; CDR3 protein: CASSPSRGFATEAFF; CDR3 DNA: TGTGCCAGCTCACCATCGCGGGGCTTCGCAACTGAAGCTTTCTTT
clone size: -; V gene: TRBV5-5; J gene: TRBJ2-7; D gene: -; CDR3 protein: CASSLGAGRYEQYF; CDR3 DNA: TGTGCCAGCAGCTTGGGGGCTGGACGCTACGAGCAGTACTTC
clone size: -; V gene: TRBV27; J gene: TRBJ1-1; D gene: -; CDR3 protein: CASSFRVGNTEAFF; CDR3 DNA: TGTGCCAGCAGTTTCAGGGTCGGCAACACTGAAGCTTTCTTT
clone size: few; V gene: TRBV9; J gene: TRBJ2-5; D gene: -; CDR3 protein: CASSFQGGQETQYF; CDR3 DNA: TGTGCCAGCAGCTTTCAAGGGGGACAAGAGACCCAGTACTTC
clone size: -; V gene: TRBV5-1; J gene: TRBJ1-1; D gene: -; CDR3 protein: CASSLAVVGEAFF; CDR3 DNA: TGCGCCAGCAGCTTGGCCGTCGTGGGAGAAGCTTTCTTT